This T cell receptor beta chain derives from a study of T-cell memory formation after mild COVID-19 listed by TCRdb under 2021. With regard to the full study: TCR sequence clusters from the two donors were largely donor specific. In a couple of donors, T-cell clones that expanded and contracted after mild COVID-19 were tracked by sequencing TCRalpha and TCRbeta repertoires over time. The cohort was made up of two young adult volunteers, one female and one male, who were previously healthy. What the study reported, not specific to this receptor: The study covered only a couple of mild cases, and larger cohorts including severe cases with pre-infection samples were considered necessary. Contracting CD4+ clones appeared mostly in the CM and EM memory subsets, whereas CD8+ clones were enriched in EMRA. Some responding clones were found in pre-infection memory, which suggests that pre-existing cross-reactive memory T cells took part in the SARS-CoV-2 response. SARS-CoV-2 specificity was not confirmed for the second-wave clones peaking on day 37. Clones that contracted from day 15 to 85 showed balanced CD4/CD8 phenotypes, whereas a second wave of clones that expanded from day 15 to 37 leaned towards CD4+.

The run used an Illumina NovaSeq 6000. TCRalpha and TCRbeta cDNA libraries were constructed by 5'RACE with constant-segment primers, with sample barcodes and unique molecular identifiers being introduced. Trizol reagent was used to extract RNA from every sample. Amplification of the libraries took two PCR steps, and the second step added a second sample barcode plus Illumina TruSeq adapters. The libraries were sequenced on an Illumina NovaSeq using 2 x 150 bp paired-end reads. The authors' analysis ran thus. Reads were demultiplexed and collapsed into UMI-guided consensus sequences with migec v1.2.7. Using mixcr v2.1.11, UMI consensuses were aligned to TRA and TRB V and J templates and then assembled into clonotypes. Clonotypes were classified as expanded or contracted when called significant by both edgeR and NoisET, with noise models trained on biological replicates. edgeR calls used a false discovery rate-adjusted p below 0.01 and a log2 fold-change threshold of 1. As an exploratory analysis of dynamics, max-normalized trajectories of the 1000 most abundant clonotypes were examined by PCA with hierarchical clustering. Each responding clone was given a CD4 or CD8 phenotype based on the CD4+ and CD8+ repertoires, which had been sequenced separately. TCRdb reanalyzed the raw reads on its own, using fastp at Q25 for trimming and MiXCR for clone calling, and kept in-frame beta chains. Each CDR3 protein appears once, grouped with its most common genes and DNA. None of the V and J calls come from the authors' own analysis; TCRdb made them. This sample comprises roughly 500,000 distinct CDR3 sequences, about a fifth of them detected only once. In total, the top ten clones hold around 13% of the sample.

Including cysteine and phenylalanine, the CDR3 has 16 amino acids. This entry keeps only the CDR3 DNA: 48 bases, framed from base 1. From a lookup of the germline V gene (reference sequence), CDR1 and CDR2 are SEHNR and FQNEAQ. The V end gives up 2 bases and the J end 5 bases, leaving 8 bases in the junction not matched to a gene. PBMCs were isolated by Ficoll-Paque density gradient centrifugation. A note on this clonotype: The antigen it binds to is not known. Per-base qualities were not stored, and no clone one base away is much larger.

The clonotype was recovered from an adult woman who had mild COVID-19 (a few samples of this study predate the infection). The sample titles of this study are shuffled in the database, so cell type and time point are left out; the donor was told from shared clones. The specimen sequenced was PBMCs or a T cell subset sorted from them (not recorded which). The V gene is TRBV7-9 and the J gene is TRBJ2-5; the junction holds 10 bases that match TRBD2. The CDR3 region has the sequence CASSLRGLAGVETQYF. The DNA sequence is TGTGCCAGCAGCTTAAGGGGTCTAGCGGGAGTGGAGACCCAGTACTTC.